This T cell receptor beta chain was profiled in a study of cytomegalovirus exposure and HLA in healthy donors. Germline values: CDR1 LNHNV, CDR2 YYDKDF (reference sequence). Deletions cut 5 bases from V and 4 bases from J, with 11 bases between. This CDR3 spans 13 amino acids. Both 60 Vbeta primers and 13 Jbeta primers went into the PCR. TCRdb keeps only in-frame clones here, not all; method: immunoSEQ multiplex PCR. The repertoire includes 150,000 or so clones, around two thirds of them detected once, and about 10% sits in the top ten. General study findings and limits: The classifier reportedly diagnosed cytomegalovirus status with high specificity and sensitivity. When analyzed later, a missense DCLRE1C variant was found to be linked to TCR beta V- and J-gene trimming. The study had only CMV serostatus as immune exposure information. According to an earlier analysis, most TCR beta V segments yielded productive rearrangements about 87% or about 30% of the time.

Points on this clone: Its matching antigen is unknown.

V is TRBV15 and J is TRBJ2-5; D unclear. Sequenced material: PBMCs. The receptor's source is a man in his thirties or forties in good health and CMV-seropositive. The CDR3: CATSPMHSETQYF. The CDR3 nucleotides read TGTGCCACCAGCCCCATGCACTCAGAGACCCAGTACTTC.